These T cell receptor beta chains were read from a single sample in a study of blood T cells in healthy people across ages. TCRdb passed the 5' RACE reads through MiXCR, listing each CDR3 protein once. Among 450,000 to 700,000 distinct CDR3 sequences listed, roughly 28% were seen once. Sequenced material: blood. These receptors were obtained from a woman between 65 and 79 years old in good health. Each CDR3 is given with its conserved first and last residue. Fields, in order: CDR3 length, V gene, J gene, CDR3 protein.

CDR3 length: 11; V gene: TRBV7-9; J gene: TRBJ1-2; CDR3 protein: CASSLGRGYTF
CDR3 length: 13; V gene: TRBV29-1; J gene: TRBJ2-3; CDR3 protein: CSVDSSRGSTQYF
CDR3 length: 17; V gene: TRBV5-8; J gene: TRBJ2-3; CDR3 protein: CASSPTWAGGPSDTQYF
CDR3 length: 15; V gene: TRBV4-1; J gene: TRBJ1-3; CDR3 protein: CASSHQDSVGNTIYF
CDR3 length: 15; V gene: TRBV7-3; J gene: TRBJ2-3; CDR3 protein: CASSLSGLGADTQYF
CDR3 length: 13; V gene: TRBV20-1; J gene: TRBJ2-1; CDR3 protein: CSAREGLNNEQFF
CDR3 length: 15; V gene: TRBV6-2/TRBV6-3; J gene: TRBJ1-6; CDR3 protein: CASSYGDAHEGPLHF
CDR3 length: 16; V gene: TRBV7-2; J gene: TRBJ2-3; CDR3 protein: CASRLAGGPLEDTQYF
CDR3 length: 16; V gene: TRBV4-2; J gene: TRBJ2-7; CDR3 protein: CASSRATSGARSEQYF
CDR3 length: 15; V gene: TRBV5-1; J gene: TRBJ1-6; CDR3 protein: CASSFSGTANSPLHF
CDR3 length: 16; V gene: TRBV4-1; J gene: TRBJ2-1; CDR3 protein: CASRQGTSGPYNEQFF
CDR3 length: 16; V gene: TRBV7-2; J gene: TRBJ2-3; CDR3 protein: CASSLGGGGRTDTQYF
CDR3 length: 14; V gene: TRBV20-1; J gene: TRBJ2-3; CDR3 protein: CSAEPAMRADTQYF
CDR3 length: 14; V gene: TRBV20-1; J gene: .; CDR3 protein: CSARGLAATNEQFF